This TCR beta chain was captured by sequencing in a study of cytomegalovirus exposure and HLA in healthy donors. Study-wide points: When presence/absence was analysed, sequencing depth was taken to be roughly uniform across donors. Later analysis placed DRB1 highest and HLA-C lowest in TCR association rates, which differed by HLA locus.

The CDR3 has 15 amino acids. Germline CDR1 is SNHLY and CDR2 is FYNNEI. 60 Vbeta and 13 Jbeta primers were used in PCR. Libraries were prepared by immunoSEQ multiplex PCR; TCRdb keeps only in-frame clonotypes and omits some of them. The sample shows around 130,000 clones, about two thirds of them seen only once. Concerning this clone: No antigen is known for it.

This clonotype originated in a human donor in good health. This chain uses TRBV2 with TRBJ2-5, with D uncertain. The J call is doubtful: the DNA matches TRBJ2-7 better. The sample was PBMCs. The DNA for the CDR3 is TGTGCCAGCAGTGAAGGGACCGCTAGCTCCTACGAGCAGTACTTC. Protein sequence: CASSEGTASSYEQYF.